This note documents a single T cell receptor beta chain sequence. Its antigen is currently unknown. These data are taken from a study of T-cell reconstitution after alpha-beta-depleted transplantation in children. Study findings and constraints: T-cell numbers and diversity, one year after transplant, stemmed largely from T cells that were newly produced. Reportedly, alpha-beta T cells present about two months post-transplant originated from several hundred expanded clones of graft origin.

CDR1 and CDR2 from the germline V gene are ENHRY and SYGVKD. CDR3 length equals 18 residues. V shed 0 bases and J shed 0 bases, with 17 bases lying between them. The TCRbeta library incorporated unique molecular identifiers. TCRdb re-derived calls from the PCR reads in MiXCR, one entry per CDR3 protein. The repertoire holds approximately 220,000 distinct CDR3 sequences, approximately 17% seen once, with around 44% in the top ten. The clonotype was recovered from a male patient between 2 and 10 years old who had a stem cell transplant for acute lymphoblastic leukemia, so the T cells may come from the graft donor. The chain uses TRBV10-3 and TRBJ1-1; maybe TRBD1 (6 bases). The sequenced sample was PBMCs, mostly from graft donor cells, obtained 360 days after TCRalphabeta/CD19-depleted stem cell transplant. CDR3 in amino acids: CAISESWLGGVMNTEAFF. As DNA, the CDR3 is TGTGCCATCAGTGAGTCGTGGTTGGGGGGCGTGATGAACACTGAAGCTTTCTTT.